A single sample is the source of the 8 T cell receptor beta chains below, sequenced in a study of tumor-infiltrating lymphocytes in primary liver carcinoma. Co-extraction of RNA and DNA was performed on about 19-32 mg of unsorted bulk tissue. With 500 ng total RNA as template and a constant-region primer, TCR beta cDNA was made. Modified slightly, ARM-PCR produced TCR beta libraries over three nested multiplex PCR rounds. Investigators reported that the first two PCR rounds, at about 11 cycles each, used TRBV1-TRBV30 forward primers with a C-beta reverse primer. TCRdb analysed the multiplex PCR reads with MiXCR anew, one entry per CDR3 protein. This table holds roughly 200,000 distinct CDR3 sequences, about 82% found once. The sequenced sample consisted of tumor tissue from primary liver carcinoma. All receptors derive from a man between 40 and 49 years old with primary liver carcinoma and hepatitis B virus infection.

This rearrangement joins TRBV4-2 to TRBJ2-1; 10 nucleotides match TRBD1. The V gene's germline CDR1 is LGHNA and CDR2 YNFKEQ. V lost 3 bases to trimming and J lost 9 bases; unmatched junction nucleotides: 11. This CDR3 is built from 16 residues. The CDR3 reads CASSHAGGQGKSEQFF. The CDR3 DNA sequence: TGTGCCAGCAGCCATGCCGGGGGACAGGGGAAGAGTGAGCAGTTCTTC.

With respect to this clonotype: A junction boundary mismatches the germline segment, possibly from a read error. The V call is TRBV28, the J call TRBJ2-6; tentatively, D is TRBD1 (5 bases). This CDR3 has 14 residues. CDR1 and CDR2 (germline): MDHEN, SYDVKM. CDR3 bases: TGTGCCAGCAGTTCCTACACTGGGGCCAACGTCCTGACCTTC. It yields the protein CASSSYTGANVLTF.

This clonotype was observed many times. The CDR3 sequence: CASSPYEGGDYGYTF. DNA of the CDR3: TGTGCCAGCAGCCCCTACGAGGGGGGTGACTATGGCTACACCTTC. This chain joins TRBV5-6 and TRBJ1-2; possibly TRBD1 for D (6 bases). Trimming took off 4 bases at V and 3 bases at J, with 16 bases between the two ends. Looked up from germline, CDR1 is SGHDT and CDR2 is YYEEEE. The CDR3 is 15 amino acids.

Notes on this clonotype: This CDR3 is missing its conserved last phenylalanine or tryptophan, likely due to a read error. The chain recombines TRBV6-6 with TRBJ1-1, with D possibly matching TRBD1 (6 bases). Germline CDR1 and CDR2: MNHNY and SVGAGI (reference sequence). The CDR3 length is 13 residues. Trimming took 6 bases from V and 7 from J, leaving 15 bases between them. This CDR3 is CASSTGWTNEAFI. CDR3 nucleotides: TGTGCCAGCAGCACAGGGTGGACTAATGAAGCTTTCATT.

Concerning this clonotype: The germline gene is not matched at one end of the junction; a read error may be the cause. The chain has TRBV29-1 and TRBJ2-2, with D uncertain. The germline CDR1 and CDR2 sequences are SQVTM and ANQGSEA. The CDR3 totals 12 residues. CDR3 amino acids: CRVAPSTGELFF. CDR3 DNA sequence: TGCCGCGTTGCGCCGAGCACCGGGGAGCTGTTTTTT.

Notes on this clonotype: An end of the junction does not agree with germline; a read error may underlie this. V and J are TRBV4-2 and TRBJ2-1, with 7 bases matching TRBD2. CDR3 size: 15 residues. Per the germline V gene, CDR1 is LGHNA and CDR2 is YNFKEQ. The DNA for the CDR3 is TGTGTCAGCGGTCAAGCTAGCGGACTTCACAATGAGCAGTTCTTC. This sequence encodes CVSGQASGLHNEQFF.

Points on this clonotype: One end of the junction is discordant with germline, which a read error may explain. The chain links TRBV12-3 or TRBV12-4 to TRBJ1-1; no clear D. The CDR3 is 13 amino acids. For the CDR3, the DNA is TGTGCCAGCAGTCTATTGGGATACACTGAAGCATTCTTT. Its protein product is CASSLLGYTEAFF.

Turning to this clonotype: The junction and the germline gene differ at one end; a read error may be behind it. This rearrangement joins TRBV4-3 to TRBJ2-4; D is unresolved. Germline V gene lookup returns CDR1 LGHNA and CDR2 YSLEER. The CDR3 runs to 14 residues. The CDR3 protein is CASSQGIRMGIQYF. CDR3 in DNA: TGCGCCAGCAGCCAAGGGATTCGAATGGGCATTCAATACTTC.